The 5 T cell receptor beta chains in this list originate from one sample, sequenced in a study of glioma-infiltrating T cells. Using RNA template, CDR3s of TCR alpha and beta were amplified with iRepertoire arm-PCR. Using its own MiXCR run on the multiplex PCR reads, TCRdb lists one record per CDR3 protein. The table shows about 130,000 distinct CDR3 sequences, with under 25% occurring only once. The sample comprised glioma tissue, nonneoplastic brain tissue, or PBMCs (not recorded which). The source of these receptors is a human donor with low-grade glioma or glioblastoma, undergoing nonglioma brain surgery, or in good health (not recorded which).

This clonotype has more than one count but fewer than ten. V gene TRBV12-3 or TRBV12-4 combines with J gene TRBJ2-5, with 10 bases aligning to TRBD1. CDR3 length: 14 residues. V lost 6 bases, J lost 7 bases, and 8 bases stayed unmatched. The CDR3 is CASRETGGAGTQYF. CDR3 in DNA: TGTGCCAGCAGGGAGACAGGGGGCGCAGGGACCCAGTACTTC.

This clonotype was seen a handful of times. The rearrangement joins TRBV24-1 to TRBJ2-5; D remains ambiguous. CDR3 size: 16 residues. Germline assignment: CDR1 KGHDR and CDR2 SFDVKD. V was cut by 4 bases and J by 3 bases, with 17 bases left in between. CDR3: CATSERRRTLEETQYF. The CDR3 DNA follows: TGTGCCACCAGTGAGCGCCGCAGAACCCTGGAAGAGACCCAGTACTTC.

V gene TRBV5-6 combines with J gene TRBJ1-6, with D possibly matching TRBD1 (5 bases). CDR3 length: 14 amino acids. V lost 4 bases to trimming and J lost 4 bases, with 9 bases between them. The germline V gene has CDR1 SGHDT and CDR2 YYEEEE. CDR3 loop: CASSTDTYNSPLHF. The CDR3 DNA follows: TGTGCCAGCAGCACGGACACTTATAATTCACCCCTCCACTTT. The complete variable domain, with remaining parts taken from reference TRBV5-6 and TRBJ1-6, reads DAGVTQSPTHLIKTRGQQVTLRCSPKSGHDTVSWYQQALGQGPQFIFQYYEEEERQRGNFPDRFSGHQFPNYSSELNVNALLLGDSALYLCASSTDTYNSPLHFGNGTRLTVT.

This clonotype was seen only a few times. This chain uses TRBV11-2 with TRBJ2-1; 16 bases fit TRBD2. Germline CDR1 is SGHAT and CDR2 is FQNNGV. This CDR3 has 18 amino acids. Trimming at V came to 5 bases and at J to 5 bases, leaving 9 bases not matched to a gene. The CDR3 loop reads CASSPGLAGGRLDNEQFF. DNA of the CDR3: TGTGCCAGCAGCCCGGGACTAGCGGGGGGGCGGTTGGACAATGAGCAGTTCTTC.

This clonotype showed up many times. The rearrangement joins TRBV6-1 to TRBJ2-7, with D possibly TRBD2 on 5 matching bases. The germline gives CDR1 MNHNS, CDR2 SASEGT. This CDR3 has 14 residues. V lost 5 bases to trimming and J lost 5 bases, with 16 bases between them. The CDR3 bases are TGTGCCAGCAGTCGATCACTAGGTGGCGACGAGCAGTACGTC. Its protein is CASSRSLGGDEQYV.